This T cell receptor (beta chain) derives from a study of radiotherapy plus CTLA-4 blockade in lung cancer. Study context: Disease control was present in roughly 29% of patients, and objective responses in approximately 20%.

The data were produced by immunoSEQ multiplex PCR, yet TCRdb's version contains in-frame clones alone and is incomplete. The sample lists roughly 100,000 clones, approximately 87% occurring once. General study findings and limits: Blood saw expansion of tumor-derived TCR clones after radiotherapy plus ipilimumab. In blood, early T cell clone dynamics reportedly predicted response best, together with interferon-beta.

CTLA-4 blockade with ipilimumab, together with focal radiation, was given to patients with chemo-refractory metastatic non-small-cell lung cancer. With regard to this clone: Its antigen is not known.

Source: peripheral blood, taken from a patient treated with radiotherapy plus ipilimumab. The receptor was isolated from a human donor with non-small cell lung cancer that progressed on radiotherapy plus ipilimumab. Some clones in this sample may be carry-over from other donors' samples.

As DNA, the CDR3 is TGTGCCAGCACCAAACGACAGGGGGCGGTCACTGAAGCTTTCTTT. Translated: CASTKRQGAVTEAFF. This chain joins TRBV27 and TRBJ1-1, with 10 bases that match TRBD1. Germline V lookup: CDR1 MNHEY, CDR2 SMNVEV (reference sequence). V lost 7 bases to trimming and J lost 4 bases; unmatched junction nucleotides: 9. The CDR3 spans 15 residues.